The 26 T cell receptor beta chains listed next were all sequenced from one sample in a study of cytomegalovirus exposure and HLA in healthy donors. The PCR ran on 60 Vbeta and 13 Jbeta primers. Data came from immunoSEQ multiplex PCR; TCRdb stores just in-frame clones and leaves some out. The data contain about 190,000 clones, roughly three quarters of them seen just once; the ten biggest clones take up about 1.5%. The sample taken for sequencing was PBMCs. The receptors stem from a woman aged 18-29 years in good health and CMV-seronegative.

The V and J genes are TRBV19 and TRBJ1-4; TRBD1 agrees at 7 bases. The V gene's germline CDR1 is LNHDA and CDR2 SQIVND (reference sequence). Unmatched junction bases numbered 3, after V lost 0 bases and J lost 5 bases. The CDR3 length is 15 residues. CDR3 residues: CASSIEDRQNEKLFF. As DNA, the CDR3 is TGTGCCAGTAGTATAGAGGACAGGCAAAATGAAAAACTGTTTTTT.

The rearrangement links TRBV14 to TRBJ2-1; 8 bases map to TRBD2. Germline V gene data show CDR1 as SGHDN and CDR2 as FVKESK. V shed 1 base, J shed 7 bases, and the junction held 9 bases outside the gene matches. The CDR3 runs to 16 residues. The CDR3 reads CASSQGEGSGKNEQFF. Here the CDR3 DNA reads TGTGCCAGCAGCCAAGGCGAGGGTAGCGGGAAGAATGAGCAGTTCTTC.

The rearrangement links TRBV5-5 to TRBJ2-7, with D perhaps matching TRBD1 (6 bases). Trimming stripped 4 bases from V and 2 bases from J, with 13 bases between. The germline gives CDR1 SGHKS, CDR2 YYEKEE (reference sequence). This CDR3 comprises 14 residues. The CDR3 DNA reads TGTGCCAGCAGCCCTAGGGACATGACCTACGAGCAGTACTTC. Residues: CASSPRDMTYEQYF.

V and J are TRBV28 and TRBJ1-2, with a tentative D call TRBD1 (6 bases). Trimming shortened V by 6 bases and J by 4 bases, and 12 bases separated the two germline ends. This CDR3 comprises 13 residues. The germline CDR1 and CDR2 sequences are MDHEN and SYDVKM. As DNA, the CDR3 is TGTGCCAGCAGCATCGGGACAACCTATGGCTACACCTTC. It is translated as CASSIGTTYGYTF.

The V call is TRBV30, the J call TRBJ2-7, with unresolved D. The CDR3 is made up of 11 amino acids. The germline V and J ends were trimmed by 0 bases and 5 bases, with 5 bases remaining between them. CDR1 and CDR2 from the germline V gene are GTSNPN and SVGIG (reference sequence). The chain's CDR3 is CAWSVRDEQYF. The CDR3 nucleotides read TGTGCCTGGAGTGTACGGGACGAGCAGTACTTC.

The chain couples TRBV28 to TRBJ2-2, with TRBD1 matching over 7 bases. V shed 5 bases and J 5 bases; nucleotides not matched to a gene: 8. Germline V gives CDR1 MDHEN, CDR2 SYDVKM. The CDR3 has 15 residues. Written as DNA, the CDR3 is TGTGCCAGCAGTGACCAGGGACAGCCTACCGGGGAGCTGTTTTTT. Its translation: CASSDQGQPTGELFF.

The chain couples TRBV10-3 to TRBJ2-7; maybe TRBD1 (6 bases). Germline values: CDR1 ENHRY, CDR2 SYGVKD. V gave up 4 bases and J gave up 3 bases, with 13 bases separating them. There are 14 residues in the CDR3. Here the CDR3 DNA reads TGTGCCATCAGTGGCAAGGGGGTAAACTACGAGCAGTACTTC. Its protein product is CAISGKGVNYEQYF.

V usage is TRBV29-1 and J usage is TRBJ1-2; D might be TRBD1 (5 bases). V was clipped by 5 bases and J by 6 bases, with 7 bases between them. The CDR3 runs 10 residues. CDR1 is SQVTM and CDR2 is ANQGSEA in the germline V gene. As DNA, the CDR3 is TGCAGCGTTACAGGCAATGGCTACACCTTC. Protein product: CSVTGNGYTF.

There are a few counts of this clone. The rearrangement links TRBV28 to TRBJ1-2, with D perhaps matching TRBD1 (6 bases). Germline V gives CDR1 MDHEN, CDR2 SYDVKM. V lost 6 bases to trimming and J lost 4 bases, with 15 bases between them. The CDR3 is made up of 14 amino acids. The CDR3 region is CASRTSDRTYGYTF. Written as DNA, the CDR3 is TGTGCCAGCAGAACTAGCGACAGGACCTATGGCTACACCTTC.

This clone was found a few times. This chain joins TRBV12-5 and TRBJ1-5, with D hard to call. Trimming pared 0 bases from V and 3 bases from J, leaving 15 bases between. The germline V gene has CDR1 LGHNT and CDR2 FRNRAP. This CDR3 has 17 amino acids. This CDR3 reads CASGLVLKSASNQPQHF. CDR3 coding DNA: TGTGCTAGTGGTTTGGTACTTAAAAGTGCCTCCAATCAGCCCCAGCATTTT.

V is TRBV5-1 and J is TRBJ1-2, with a tentative D call TRBD1 (5 bases). CDR1 is SGHRS and CDR2 is YFSETQ in the germline V gene. This CDR3 has 14 residues. The germline V and J ends were trimmed by 4 bases and 6 bases, with 16 bases remaining between them. CDR3 sequence: CASSPYGGNDGYTF. DNA for the CDR3: TGCGCCAGCAGCCCATACGGGGGAAACGATGGCTACACCTTC.

This clone was seen a few times. The chain joins TRBV19 to TRBJ1-1; TRBD1 agrees at 8 bases. Per germline, CDR1 LNHDA and CDR2 SQIVND (reference sequence). J gave up 0 bases and V 5 bases, and 11 bases lay outside the gene matches. This CDR3 has 17 amino acids. CDR3 residues: CASSPRWTGWVNTEAFF. As DNA, the CDR3 is TGTGCCAGTAGTCCCCGTTGGACAGGGTGGGTGAACACTGAAGCTTTCTTT.

The chain recombines TRBV9 with TRBJ1-6; 9 nucleotides align to TRBD1. Looked up from germline, CDR1 is SGDLS and CDR2 is YYNGEE. V shed 3 bases, J shed 6 bases, and the junction held 7 bases outside the gene matches. This CDR3 is 16 amino acids long. The CDR3 sequence: CASSAPPTGGNSPLHF. The CDR3 bases are TGTGCCAGCAGCGCCCCCCCGACAGGGGGTAATTCACCCCTCCACTTT.

The chain has TRBV10-3 and TRBJ2-3; 8 positions agree with TRBD1. The CDR3 contains 13 residues. The germline gives CDR1 ENHRY, CDR2 SYGVKD. V shed 10 bases and J 3 bases; nucleotides not matched to a gene: 6. Here the CDR3 DNA reads TGTGCCAACTCGAACAGGGGGACAGATACGCAGTATTTT. Residues: CANSNRGTDTQYF.

The CDR3 loop reads CASSFSGTQYF. In DNA, the CDR3 is TGTGCCAGCAGTTTTAGCGGGACCCAGTACTTC. This chain joins TRBV27 and TRBJ2-7; a weak D match, TRBD2 (6 bases). TRBJ2-5 matches the DNA end more closely, so the J call is doubtful. The germline V gene has CDR1 MNHEY and CDR2 SMNVEV (reference sequence). The CDR3 has 11 amino acids.

V and J are TRBV9 and TRBJ1-3, with D possibly TRBD1 on 6 matching bases. This CDR3 comprises 16 residues. V was trimmed by 0 bases and J by 4 bases, leaving 14 bases between them. Looked up from germline, CDR1 is SGDLS and CDR2 is YYNGEE. The CDR3 region has the DNA TGTGCCAGCAGCGTAGATCGGGGGGCAACAGGAAACACCATATATTTT. This codes for CASSVDRGATGNTIYF.

The J gene is TRBJ2-3, the V gene TRBV27; 9 bases agree with TRBD2. The trim removed 3 bases at V and 2 bases at J, leaving 3 bases unmatched. The CDR3 loop spans 15 amino acids. Germline V gene lookup returns CDR1 MNHEY and CDR2 SMNVEV (reference sequence). Here the CDR3 reads CASSFAGGITDTQYF. Written as DNA, the CDR3 is TGTGCCAGCAGTTTTGCGGGGGGGATCACAGATACGCAGTATTTT.

The V call is TRBV19, the J call TRBJ1-1; 8 positions agree with TRBD1. This CDR3 contains 13 residues. V lost 6 bases and J lost 11; bases outside the gene matches: 11. CDR1 is LNHDA and CDR2 is SQIVND in the germline V gene (reference sequence). This chain's CDR3 is CASSTGGGLDAFF. The DNA of the CDR3 is TGTGCCAGTAGCACAGGGGGGGGTCTTGACGCTTTCTTT. Based on the CDR3 plus reference TRBV19 and TRBJ1-1, the full variable domain is DGGITQSPKYLFRKEGQNVTLSCEQNLNHDAMYWYRQDPGQGLRLIYYSQIVNDFQKGDIAEGYSVSREKKESFPLTVTSAQKNPTAFYLCASSTGGGLDAFFGQGTRLTVV.

The chain joins TRBV7-9 to TRBJ2-1; perhaps TRBD2 as D (5 bases). V was cut by 2 bases and J by 9 bases, with 11 bases left in between. CDR3 size: 13 residues. Germline CDR1 is SEHNR and CDR2 is FQNEAQ (reference sequence). The CDR3 DNA is TGTGCCAGCAGCTTAAGGGAACGGGGTGAGCAGTTCTTC. Protein: CASSLRERGEQFF.

This clone was detected a few times. This rearrangement joins TRBV5-6 to TRBJ1-3, with 9 bases matching TRBD1. Germline V CDR1 and CDR2: SGHDT, YYEEEE. The CDR3 runs 14 residues. V dropped 3 bases and J dropped 9; count of bases not matched to a gene: 7. The CDR3 DNA follows: TGTGCCAGCAGCTCCCGGGACAGGGTCGGCACCATATATTTT. It codes for CASSSRDRVGTIYF. Full variable domain (remainder filled in from reference TRBV5-6 and TRBJ1-3): DAGVTQSPTHLIKTRGQQVTLRCSPKSGHDTVSWYQQALGQGPQFIFQYYEEEERQRGNFPDRFSGHQFPNYSSELNVNALLLGDSALYLCASSSRDRVGTIYFGEGSWLTVV.

This clone was detected a few times. The rearrangement links TRBV19 to TRBJ1-1; D might be TRBD1 (6 bases). Looked up from germline, CDR1 is LNHDA and CDR2 is SQIVND (reference sequence). The V and J ends lost 5 bases and 0 bases respectively, with 13 bases between them. This CDR3 is built from 15 residues. The CDR3 DNA follows: TGTGCCAGTAGTGCGCCTGGACAGTTGAACACTGAAGCTTTCTTT. Its protein is CASSAPGQLNTEAFF. Full variable domain (remainder filled in from reference TRBV19 and TRBJ1-1): DGGITQSPKYLFRKEGQNVTLSCEQNLNHDAMYWYRQDPGQGLRLIYYSQIVNDFQKGDIAEGYSVSREKKESFPLTVTSAQKNPTAFYLCASSAPGQLNTEAFFGQGTRLTVV.

In its sample, this clone was seen a few times. The chain joins TRBV20-1 to TRBJ2-7; D is ambiguous. Germline loops: CDR1 DFQATT, CDR2 SNEGSKA (reference sequence). The CDR3 contains 10 residues. Trimming took 3 bases from V and 7 from J, leaving 7 bases between them. The CDR3 protein is CSASVREQYF. CDR3 coding DNA: TGCAGTGCTAGTGTACGGGAGCAGTACTTC.

This chain joins TRBV4-3 and TRBJ1-1; TRBD1 matches at 8 bases. This CDR3 has 15 residues. Trimming at V came to 0 bases and at J to 7 bases, leaving 7 bases not matched to a gene. Germline V gene data show CDR1 as LGHNA and CDR2 as YSLEER. CDR3 protein: CASSQEYRGGIEAFF. The CDR3 nucleotides read TGCGCCAGCAGCCAAGAGTACAGGGGGGGTATTGAAGCTTTCTTT.

J is TRBJ1-5 and V is TRBV5-4, with D perhaps matching TRBD1 (6 bases). Germline values: CDR1 SGHNT, CDR2 YYREEE (reference sequence). V gave up 2 bases and J gave up 7 bases, with 13 bases separating them. The CDR3 has 14 residues. CDR3 residues: CASSFQGTGQPQHF. The CDR3 DNA reads as TGTGCCAGCAGCTTCCAGGGGACGGGGCAGCCCCAGCATTTT.

The table lists this clone with a few counts. An end of the junction does not agree with germline; a read error may underlie this. The genes are TRBV7-9 and TRBJ2-7; 12 bases are shared with TRBD1. The germline V gene encodes CDR1 SEHNR and CDR2 FQNEAQ (reference sequence). The CDR3 loop spans 16 amino acids. The CDR3 DNA reads as TGTTCCAGCAGCTCCGGGGACAGGGGGCTACAATACGAGCAGTACTTC. Translating gives CSSSSGDRGLQYEQYF.

The chain links TRBV5-6 to TRBJ2-7, with TRBD1 matching over 7 bases. Germline CDR1 and CDR2: SGHDT and YYEEEE. Trimming took 6 bases from V and 2 from J; bases not matched to a gene: 5. This CDR3 is 13 amino acids long. CDR3 nucleotides: TGTGCCAGCACCGGGACAGATCCCTACGAGCAGTACTTC. Encoded protein: CASTGTDPYEQYF.